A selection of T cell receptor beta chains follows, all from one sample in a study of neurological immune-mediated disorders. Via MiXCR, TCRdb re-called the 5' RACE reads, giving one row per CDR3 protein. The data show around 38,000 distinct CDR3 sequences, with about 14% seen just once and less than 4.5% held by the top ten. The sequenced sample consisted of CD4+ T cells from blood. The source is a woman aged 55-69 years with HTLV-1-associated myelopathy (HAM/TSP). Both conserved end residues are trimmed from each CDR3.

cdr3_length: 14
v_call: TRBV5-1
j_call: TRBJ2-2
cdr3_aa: ASSLIAGANTGELF

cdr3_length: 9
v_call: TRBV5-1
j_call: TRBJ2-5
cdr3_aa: ASSLRETQY

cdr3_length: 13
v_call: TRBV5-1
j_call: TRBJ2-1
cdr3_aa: ASSFGLAGRNEQF

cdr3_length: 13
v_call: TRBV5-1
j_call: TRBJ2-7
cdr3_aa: ASSFRQSVSYEQY

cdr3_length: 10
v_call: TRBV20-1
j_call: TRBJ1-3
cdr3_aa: SAPTAGNTIY

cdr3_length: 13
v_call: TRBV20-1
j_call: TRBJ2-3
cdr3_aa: SAQGGTSGTDTQY

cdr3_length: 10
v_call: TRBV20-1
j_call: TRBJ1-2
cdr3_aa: SALLGDYGYT

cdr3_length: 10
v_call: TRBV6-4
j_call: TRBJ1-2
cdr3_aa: ASIRTNYGYT

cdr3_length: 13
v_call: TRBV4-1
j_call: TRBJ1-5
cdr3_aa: ASSPDRGSNQPQH

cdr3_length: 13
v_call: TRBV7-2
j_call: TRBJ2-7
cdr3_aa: ASSFSISVPYEQY

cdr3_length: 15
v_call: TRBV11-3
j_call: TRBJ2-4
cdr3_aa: ASSSGWLAGSKNIQY

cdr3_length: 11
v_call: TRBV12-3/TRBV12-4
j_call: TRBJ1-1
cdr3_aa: ASRTQGRTEAF

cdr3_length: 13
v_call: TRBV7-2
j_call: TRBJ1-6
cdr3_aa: ASSPNRPFNSPLH

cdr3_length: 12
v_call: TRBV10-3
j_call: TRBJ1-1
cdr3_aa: AISGDRGITEAF

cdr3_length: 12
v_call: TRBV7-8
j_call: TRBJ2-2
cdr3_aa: ASSGFREAGELF

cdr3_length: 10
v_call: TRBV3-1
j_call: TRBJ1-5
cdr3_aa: ASSQPPGPQH

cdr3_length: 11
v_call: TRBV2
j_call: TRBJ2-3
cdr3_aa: ASSVDLGLTQY

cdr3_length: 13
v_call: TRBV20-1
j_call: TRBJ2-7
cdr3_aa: SASPPTGGDYEQY

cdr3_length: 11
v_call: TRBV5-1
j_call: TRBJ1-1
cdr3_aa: ASSLNPNTEAF

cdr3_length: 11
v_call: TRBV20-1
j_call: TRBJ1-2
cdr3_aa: SAGPRGAFGYT

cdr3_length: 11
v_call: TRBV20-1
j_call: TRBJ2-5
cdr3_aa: SARGTGGETQY

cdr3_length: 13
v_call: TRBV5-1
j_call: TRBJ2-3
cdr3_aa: ASSLGTSVTDTQY

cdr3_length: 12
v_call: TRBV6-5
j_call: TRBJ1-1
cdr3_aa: ASSDGDGPTEAF

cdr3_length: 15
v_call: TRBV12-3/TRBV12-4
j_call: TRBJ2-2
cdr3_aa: ASSFSFGTGRTGELF

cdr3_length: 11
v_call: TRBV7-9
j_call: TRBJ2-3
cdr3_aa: ASSEQGTDTQY

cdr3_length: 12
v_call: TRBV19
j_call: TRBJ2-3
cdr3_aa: ASTGTHSTDTQY

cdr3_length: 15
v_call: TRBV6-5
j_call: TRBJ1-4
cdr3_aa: ASSYLATGTSREKLF

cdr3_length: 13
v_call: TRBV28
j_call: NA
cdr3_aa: ASSFLTSRTYEQY

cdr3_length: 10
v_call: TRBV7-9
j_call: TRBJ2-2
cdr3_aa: ASSLATGELF

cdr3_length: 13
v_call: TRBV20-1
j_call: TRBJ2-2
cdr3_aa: SAREPSGGAGELF

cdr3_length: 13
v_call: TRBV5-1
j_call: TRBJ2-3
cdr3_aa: ASSPGTGVTDTQY

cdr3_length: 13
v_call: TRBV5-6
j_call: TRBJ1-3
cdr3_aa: ASSARGFSGNTIY

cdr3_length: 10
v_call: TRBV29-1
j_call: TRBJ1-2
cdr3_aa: SVADRPPGYT

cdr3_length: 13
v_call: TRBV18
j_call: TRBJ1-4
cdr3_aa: ASSPFDRTNEKLF

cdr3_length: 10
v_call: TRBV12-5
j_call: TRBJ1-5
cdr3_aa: ASGLSNQPQH

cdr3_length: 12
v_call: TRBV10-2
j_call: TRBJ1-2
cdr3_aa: ASSELRNNYGYT

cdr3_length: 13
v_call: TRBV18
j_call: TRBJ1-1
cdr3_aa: ASSPFGQLNTEAF

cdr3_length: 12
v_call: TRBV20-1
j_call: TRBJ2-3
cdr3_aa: SARGRGVTDTQY

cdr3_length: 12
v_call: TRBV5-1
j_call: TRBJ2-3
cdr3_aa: ASSPGGSYNEQY

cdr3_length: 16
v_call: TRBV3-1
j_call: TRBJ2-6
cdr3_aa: ASSPLGRGPFGANVLT

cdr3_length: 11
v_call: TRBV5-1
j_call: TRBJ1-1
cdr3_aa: ASSGIGTTEAF

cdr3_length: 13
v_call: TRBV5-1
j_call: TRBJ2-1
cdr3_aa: ASSLAGTDYNEQF

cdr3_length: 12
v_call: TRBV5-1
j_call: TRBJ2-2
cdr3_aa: ASSLRGTTGELF

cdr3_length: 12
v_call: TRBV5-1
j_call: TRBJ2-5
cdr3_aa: ASWTGGRGETQY

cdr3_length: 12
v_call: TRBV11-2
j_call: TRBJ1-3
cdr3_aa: ASSLDNSGNTIY

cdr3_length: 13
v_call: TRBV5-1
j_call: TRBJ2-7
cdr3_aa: ASSDIFGLGVEQY